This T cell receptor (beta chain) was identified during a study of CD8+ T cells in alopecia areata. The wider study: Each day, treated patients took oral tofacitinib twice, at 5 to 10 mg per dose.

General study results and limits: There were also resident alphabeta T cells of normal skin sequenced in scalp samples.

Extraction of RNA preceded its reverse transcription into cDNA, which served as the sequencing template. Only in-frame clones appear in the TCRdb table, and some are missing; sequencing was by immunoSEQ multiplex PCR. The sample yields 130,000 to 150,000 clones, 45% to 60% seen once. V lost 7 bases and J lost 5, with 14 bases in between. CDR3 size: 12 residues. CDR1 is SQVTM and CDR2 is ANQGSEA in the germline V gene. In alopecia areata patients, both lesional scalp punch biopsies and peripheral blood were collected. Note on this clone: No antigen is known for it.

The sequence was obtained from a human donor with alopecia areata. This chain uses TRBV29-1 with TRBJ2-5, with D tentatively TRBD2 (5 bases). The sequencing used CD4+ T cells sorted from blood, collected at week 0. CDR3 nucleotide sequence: TGCAGCGCCCGGAGAGGGTGGGAGACCCAGTACTTC. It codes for CSARRGWETQYF.